These 2 T cell receptor beta chains were all obtained from the same sample, sequenced in a study of CD8 T cells in ankylosing spondylitis. Study results and limitations: Blood from ankylosing spondylitis patients appeared to carry a characteristic roughly eight-variant TCR beta motif.

TCRdb fed the 5' RACE reads into MiXCR, producing one record per CDR3 protein. The sample contains 670,000 or so distinct CDR3 sequences, 15% to 20% of which appear only once. The antigens for these receptors are not known. What was sequenced was blood, either unsorted or a sorted T cell fraction (not recorded which). The receptors were gathered from a male donor with ankylosing spondylitis.

The chain has TRBV30 and TRBJ1-2, with a weak D call TRBD1 (6 bases). Germline V gene sequence: CDR1 GTSNPN, CDR2 SVGIG (reference sequence). With 1 base removed from V and 4 bases from J, the gap between germline ends came to 25 bases. This CDR3 has 18 amino acids. CDR3 protein: CAWSGGEFGWDIGYGYTF. The CDR3 nucleotides read TGTGCCTGGAGTGGGGGGGAATTTGGTTGGGACATCGGCTATGGCTACACCTTC.

V and J are TRBV20-1 and TRBJ1-1, with unresolved D. The germline V gene encodes CDR1 DFQATT and CDR2 SNEGSKA (reference sequence). There are 14 residues in the CDR3. V lost 2 bases and J lost 4, with 14 bases in between. The CDR3 here is CSARPRVGATEAFF. The DNA for the CDR3 is TGCAGTGCTAGACCCCGGGTGGGAGCCACTGAAGCTTTCTTT.